The present entry profiles one T cell receptor beta chain with its context. Antigen unknown. This sample is drawn from a study of cytomegalovirus exposure and HLA in healthy donors. Findings and limits, study-wide: In vitro work confirmed that three CMV-associated chains recognize CMV antigens.

CDR1 is SNHLY, CDR2 FYNNEI, per germline. This CDR3 comprises 16 residues. The ends were cut back, 4 bases at V and 7 bases at J, with 19 bases in the middle. TCRdb's copy holds only in-frame clones and misses some; the assay was immunoSEQ multiplex PCR. The sample contains 150,000 or so clones, roughly 93% of which appear only once. Material for sequencing was PBMCs. The chain recombines TRBV2 with TRBJ2-2; D call uncertain. The sequence came from a man aged 18 to 30 in good health and CMV-seropositive. This chain's CDR3 is CASSVKSPPYLGELFF. Written as DNA, the CDR3 is TGTGCCAGCAGTGTGAAAAGCCCCCCGTACCTCGGGGAGCTGTTTTTT.